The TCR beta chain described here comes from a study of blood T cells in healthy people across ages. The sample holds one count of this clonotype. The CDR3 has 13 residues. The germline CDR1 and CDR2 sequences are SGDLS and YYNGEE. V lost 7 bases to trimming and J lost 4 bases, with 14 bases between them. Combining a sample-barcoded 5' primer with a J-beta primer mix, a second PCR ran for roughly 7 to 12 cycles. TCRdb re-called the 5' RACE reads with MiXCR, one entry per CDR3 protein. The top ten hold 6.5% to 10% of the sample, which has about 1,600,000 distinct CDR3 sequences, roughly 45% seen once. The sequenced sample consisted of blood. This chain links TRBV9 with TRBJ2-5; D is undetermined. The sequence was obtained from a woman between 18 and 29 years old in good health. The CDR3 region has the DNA TGTGCCAGCGGGAACTACCCGTCAGAGACCCAGTACTTC. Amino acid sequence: CASGNYPSETQYF.